The text below deals with one T cell receptor beta chain. Germline CDR1 and CDR2: SGHTA and FQGNSA. The length of the CDR3 is 14 residues. This specimen belongs to a study of monozygotic twins with inflammatory bowel disease. UMIs bearing a 6-nucleotide sample barcode were added through template switching. TCRdb re-analyzed the 5' RACE reads; it lists each CDR3 protein once, without DNA. This sample's table reports 190,000 or so distinct CDR3 sequences. The chain joins TRBV7-2 to TRBJ2-3. The clonotype was recovered from a human donor with ulcerative colitis or Crohn's disease, or a healthy co-twin of an affected twin (not recorded which). The sequenced material came from blood. The CDR3 reads CASSLRSRQDTQYF.